A single sample gave rise to the 27 T cell receptor beta chains below, sequenced in a study of T cell repertoires in cytomegalovirus infection. These receptors are not linked to any known antigen. TCRdb recomputed calls from the reads with MiXCR, one row per CDR3 protein. The sample yields about 830,000 distinct CDR3 sequences, around a third seen once. The sample consisted of cultured CD8+ T cells from PBMCs, taken from culture after CMV antigen stimulation. These receptors were taken from a human donor in good health (CMV status not recorded). Some clones in this sample may be carry-over from other donors' samples.

Points on this clonotype: A much more abundant neighbour one base away suggests this may be a read error. V is TRBV7-8 and J is TRBJ2-1; tentatively, D is TRBD1 (5 bases). Germline V gene sequence: CDR1 SGHVS, CDR2 FQNEAQ. Trimming cost V 7 bases and J 7 bases, with 17 bases left between them. The CDR3 length is 14 residues. The CDR3 DNA follows: TGTGCCAGCAAAGGGGCGCCTCAGGAAAATGAGCAGTTCTTC. It is translated as CASKGAPQENEQFF. Based on the CDR3 plus reference TRBV7-8 and TRBJ2-1, the full variable domain is GAGVSQSPRYKVAKRGQDVALRCDPISGHVSLFWYQQALGQGPEFLTYFQNEAQLDKSGLPSDRFFAERPEGSVSTLKIQRTQQEDSAVYLCASKGAPQENEQFFGPGTRLTVL.

This clonotype was picked up one time. J is TRBJ2-2 and V is TRBV6-2 or TRBV6-3; TRBD2 matches 8 bases. This CDR3 contains 14 residues. The germline CDR1 and CDR2 sequences are MNHEY and SVGEGT. Unmatched junction bases numbered 6, after V lost 7 bases and J lost 5 bases. The CDR3 reads CASTAGGETGELFF. For the CDR3, the DNA is TGTGCCAGCACGGCGGGGGGAGAAACCGGGGAGCTGTTTTTT.

This chain links TRBV12-5 with TRBJ1-1; 11 bases fit TRBD1. The length of the CDR3 is 17 residues. The germline gives CDR1 LGHNT, CDR2 FRNRAP. The V and J ends lost 4 bases and 2 bases, in that order; junction bases with no gene match: 9. CDR3 region: CASGSDGQGAANTEAFF. DNA of the CDR3: TGTGCTAGTGGTTCGGACGGACAGGGGGCAGCAAACACTGAAGCTTTCTTT. Using reference TRBV12-5 and TRBJ1-1 for the parts outside the CDR3, the full variable domain is DARVTQTPRHKVTEMGQEVTMRCQPILGHNTVFWYRQTMMQGLELLAYFRNRAPLDDSGMPKDRFSAEMPDATLATLKIQPSEPRDSAVYFCASGSDGQGAANTEAFFGQGTRLTVV.

The chain couples TRBV14 to TRBJ1-2, with 7 bases that match TRBD1. Germline V CDR1 and CDR2: SGHDN, FVKESK. This CDR3 is 16 amino acids long. Trimming cost V 2 bases and J 0 bases; bases outside gene matches: 6. In DNA, the CDR3 is TGTGCCAGCAGCCAATTGGGACAGAGAGCTAACTATGGCTACACCTTC. Protein: CASSQLGQRANYGYTF.

As concerns this clonotype: Just one base apart from a much larger clone, this may be a read error. The gene calls are TRBV7-2 and TRBJ2-7; 8 bases fit TRBD1. Looked up from germline, CDR1 is SGHTA and CDR2 is FQGNSA. The CDR3 has 16 residues. V lost 5 bases, J lost 1 base, and 10 bases stayed unmatched. CDR3 DNA sequence: TGTGCCAGCAGCCGAATCCTACGGACAGGGTCCTACGAGCAGTACTTC. This translates into CASSRILRTGSYEQYF.

The chain combines TRBV27 with TRBJ2-3; D call uncertain. Per germline, CDR1 MNHEY and CDR2 SMNVEV (reference sequence). The CDR3 runs to 15 residues. V lost 6 bases, J lost 4 bases, and 17 bases lay in between. CDR3 nucleotides: TGTGCCAGCAGCCCGGACGGAACATTAGCAGATACGCAGTATTTT. Translated, it gives CASSPDGTLADTQYF.

The chain uses TRBV7-4 and TRBJ2-7; TRBD1 might be the D (5 bases). The V and J ends lost 5 bases and 1 base respectively, with 15 bases between them. There are 15 residues in the CDR3. Germline lookup yields CDR1 SGHVT and CDR2 SQSDAQ. CDR3: CASSPRKGPSYEQYF. The CDR3 region has the DNA TGTGCCAGCAGCCCCCGGAAGGGGCCATCCTACGAGCAGTACTTC.

This clonotype was recorded a few times. The chain employs TRBV4-1 and TRBJ2-7; D not resolved. V lost 1 base and J lost 3, with 7 bases in between. The germline V gene has CDR1 MGHRA and CDR2 YSYEKL. This CDR3 comprises 13 residues. The DNA for the CDR3 is TGCGCCAGCAGCCAAGGACGGAACTACGAGCAGTACGTC. It specifies CASSQGRNYEQYV.

This chain connects TRBV10-3 to TRBJ2-1, with 13 nucleotides matching TRBD2. After removal of 2 bases from V and 5 bases from J, the junction contained 15 bases not matched to a gene. CDR3 length equals 20 residues. The germline V gene has CDR1 ENHRY and CDR2 SYGVKD. The CDR3 DNA reads as TGTGCCATCAGTGAGCCGACTAGCGGGGGGCCACAAGGCCAAAACAATGAGCAGTTCTTC. Protein sequence: CAISEPTSGGPQGQNNEQFF.

V is TRBV14 and J is TRBJ2-5, with D possibly matching TRBD1 (6 bases). V shed 1 base and J shed 5 bases, with 14 bases lying between them. CDR1 SGHDN and CDR2 FVKESK come from the germline V gene. The CDR3 spans 15 residues. As DNA, the CDR3 is TGTGCCAGCAGCCAAGGATTGACAGGCTGGGAGACCCAGTACTTC. It codes for CASSQGLTGWETQYF.

The chain carries TRBV10-3 and TRBJ2-2; D is unclear. The CDR3 is 16 amino acids. Between the trimmed V and J ends, which lost 4 bases and 1 base, there was a span of 13 bases. Germline CDR1 is ENHRY and CDR2 is SYGVKD. The CDR3 coding sequence is TGTGCCATCAGTGCAGGCGCGGCAGAGAACACCGGGGAGCTGTTTTTT. This translates into CAISAGAAENTGELFF.

Concerning this clonotype: A much larger clone sits a single nucleotide away, making a read error possible. The gene calls are TRBV12-3 or TRBV12-4 and TRBJ2-7; maybe TRBD1 (5 bases). The CDR3 spans 14 residues. Trimming left V 5 bases short and J 6 bases short, with 17 bases between. In DNA form, the CDR3 reads TGTGCCAGCAGTATCGAGCAGGGCGGCTTCGAGCAGTACTTC. Its translation is CASSIEQGGFEQYF.

This clonotype was detected only a few times. J is TRBJ1-2 and V is TRBV27, with unresolved D. Trimming cost V 5 bases and J 5 bases, with 15 bases left between them. CDR1 is MNHEY and CDR2 is SMNVEV in the germline V gene (reference sequence). The length of the CDR3 is 14 residues. Written as DNA, the CDR3 is TGTGCCAGCAGTCCAGGAACAGTGTTTTATGGCTACACCTTC. This translates into CASSPGTVFYGYTF.

Comments on this clonotype: An end of the junction does not agree with germline; a read error may underlie this. This chain uses TRBV7-2 with TRBJ2-1; D call uncertain. Germline V gene data show CDR1 as SGHTA and CDR2 as FQGNSA. CDR3 length: 13 amino acids. CDR3 nucleotide sequence: TGTGCCAACAGCTTATCCTCCTACAATGAGCAGTTCTTC. Its protein is CANSLSSYNEQFF.

The V and J genes are TRBV15 and TRBJ1-5; possible D gene TRBD1, 5 bases. Looked up from germline, CDR1 is LNHNV and CDR2 is YYDKDF (reference sequence). V lost 0 bases and J lost 5, with 14 bases in between. The CDR3 sequence is 16 residues long. The CDR3 bases are TGTGCCACCAGCAGAGATGCATGGGGGTCGGATCAGCCCCAGCATTTT. Amino acid sequence: CATSRDAWGSDQPQHF.

This rearrangement joins TRBV7-6 to TRBJ2-1; 7 nucleotides align to TRBD2. V was clipped by 5 bases and J by 7 bases; unmatched bases: 8. This CDR3 has 14 amino acids. The V gene's germline CDR1 is SGHVS and CDR2 FNYEAQ. CDR3 nucleotides: TGTGCCAGCAGCCCAGGACTAGGTGAGAATGAGCAGTTCTTC. Translation gives CASSPGLGENEQFF.

This rearrangement joins TRBV7-6 to TRBJ2-6; no reliable D call. Germline V CDR1 and CDR2: SGHVS, FNYEAQ. V lost 5 bases to trimming and J lost 0 bases, with 8 bases between them. The CDR3 runs to 15 residues. The CDR3 is CASSLTNSGANVLTF. Written as DNA, the CDR3 is TGTGCCAGCAGCCTAACTAACTCTGGGGCCAACGTCCTGACTTTC.

To note about this clonotype: One junction end does not reproduce the germline sequence, and a read error may be involved. The chain employs TRBV7-8 and TRBJ1-2; TRBD1 matches at 8 bases. Germline CDR1 and CDR2: SGHVS and FQNEAQ. The CDR3 runs to 16 residues. The CDR3 nucleotides read TGTGCCAGCGGTACAACAGGACAGGGAAGAATCTATGCCTACACCTTC. It codes for CASGTTGQGRIYAYTF.

This clonotype was recorded a few times. The chain has TRBV14 and TRBJ2-7, with 9 bases lining up with TRBD1. V was clipped by 4 bases and J by 6 bases; unmatched bases: 10. The CDR3 runs to 15 residues. Germline CDR1 SGHDN, CDR2 FVKESK. CDR3 DNA sequence: TGTGCCAGCAGCCTCCCCGGGACAGGGCTTTTCGAGCAGTACTTC. Translation gives CASSLPGTGLFEQYF.

The chain combines TRBV7-9 with TRBJ1-2, with 9 nucleotides matching TRBD1. There are 16 residues in the CDR3. CDR1 is SEHNR and CDR2 is FQNEAQ in the germline V gene (reference sequence). The ends lost 1 base at V and 2 bases at J; junction bases unmatched: 5. The CDR3 DNA follows: TGTGCCAGCAGCTTAGTGGGACAGGGTCTGAACTATGGCTACACCTTC. It codes for CASSLVGQGLNYGYTF.

This clonotype was detected only a few times. V and J are TRBV23-1 and TRBJ2-1; 7 bases match TRBD1. TRBV23-1 is annotated as an ORF whose role is uncertain. Trimming removed 3 bases from V and 8 bases from J; junction bases left unmatched: 7. The length of the CDR3 is 14 residues. CDR3 nucleotides: TGCGCCAGCAGTCAGCCGACAGGGTGCTATGAGCAGTTCTTC. This translates into CASSQPTGCYEQFF.

The chain joins TRBV7-9 to TRBJ2-4, with D unclear. V lost 1 base and J 8 bases, leaving 9 bases between the germline ends. The V gene's germline CDR1 is SEHNR and CDR2 FQNEAQ (reference sequence). CDR3 length: 13 residues. In nucleotides, the CDR3 is TGTGCCAGCAGCTTAGATGGACGCCACATTCAGTACTTC. As protein: CASSLDGRHIQYF.

Only a few counts were recorded for this clonotype. V and J are TRBV6-1 and TRBJ1-4, with a tentative D call TRBD1 (5 bases). V lost 8 bases and J 0 bases, leaving 16 bases between the germline ends. The CDR3 length is 16 residues. Germline CDR1 is MNHNS and CDR2 is SASEGT. CDR3 nucleotide sequence: TGTGCCAGCTGGGTAGGGGCAGCTGCAACTAATGAAAAACTGTTTTTT. It yields the protein CASWVGAAATNEKLFF.

V and J are TRBV6-6 and TRBJ1-2; D gene unclear. The CDR3 runs 17 residues. Germline V gene sequence: CDR1 MNHNY, CDR2 SVGAGI (reference sequence). Trimming cost V 0 bases and J 0 bases, with 14 bases left between them. Here the CDR3 DNA reads TGTGCCAGCAGTTACTCGGAGGCCGGCAGATCTAACTATGGCTACACCTTC. This encodes CASSYSEAGRSNYGYTF.

V gene TRBV20-1 combines with J gene TRBJ2-3, with 7 bases identical to TRBD1. CDR1 DFQATT and CDR2 SNEGSKA come from the germline V gene (reference sequence). The CDR3 consists of 16 residues. The trim removed 1 base at V and 3 bases at J, leaving 10 bases unmatched. This CDR3 is CSARGLEGAGTDTQYF. CDR3 DNA: TGCAGTGCTAGAGGGCTAGAGGGGGCAGGGACAGATACGCAGTATTTT.

The chain carries TRBV6-6 and TRBJ1-2; D is possibly TRBD1 (6 bases). Deletions cut 5 bases from V and 8 bases from J, with 12 bases between. The germline V gene has CDR1 MNHNY and CDR2 SVGAGI (reference sequence). The CDR3 loop spans 12 amino acids. The CDR3 here is CASSPGTWGYTF. In nucleotides, the CDR3 is TGTGCCAGCAGTCCTGGGACATGGGGCTACACCTTC.

This clonotype was seen just once. This may be a read error: a much more frequent sequence differs by one nucleotide. The chain links TRBV7-6 to TRBJ1-2; 8 bases are shared with TRBD1. The CDR3 has 16 residues. V was pared by 0 bases and J by 8 bases, with 11 bases of the junction left unmatched. Germline CDR1 and CDR2: SGHVS and FNYEAQ. CDR3 coding DNA: TGTGCCAGCAGCTTAGCGGGGGACAGGACCGGTTGGGGCTACACCTTC. Translation gives CASSLAGDRTGWGYTF.